The clone carrying this T cell receptor beta chain appeared many times. These data belong to a study of T cells in Graves' hyperthyroidism and ophthalmopathy. Study-level background: The blood sample was taken at first diagnosis, before treatment began.

Patients with uncontrolled infections, other autoimmune diseases, pregnancy or lactation were excluded. V was cut by 5 bases and J by 4 bases, with 9 bases left in between. This CDR3 contains 13 residues. Germline V lookup: CDR1 SGHRS, CDR2 YFSETQ. RNA transcripts gave rise to amplified TCR beta CDR3 regions. Researchers ran a first-round RT-PCR on the TCR CDR3 using the HTBI primer set. TCRdb re-called the multiplex PCR reads with MiXCR, one entry per CDR3 protein. The profile shows 40,000 to 60,000 distinct CDR3 sequences, 48% of them singletons. The receptor was isolated from a woman aged 50 to 60 with Graves' ophthalmopathy. This rearrangement joins TRBV5-1 to TRBJ2-2; D gene uncertain. Sequenced input: blood. In DNA form, the CDR3 reads TGCGCCAGCAGGATTAGGGTCACCGGGGAGCTGTTTTTT. This gives the protein CASRIRVTGELFF.